Sequencing of this T cell receptor (beta chain) was carried out in a study of blood T cell repertoires in COVID-19. Looking at the study overall: Acute-phase and convalescent COVID-19 samples originated in the United States, Italy and Spain. The cDNA or gDNA used as material had been derived from T cells, B-cell-depleted T cells, or PBMCs.

Germline CDR1 and CDR2: MGHRA and YSYEKL. Trimming left V 0 bases short and J 5 bases short, with 29 bases between. This CDR3 comprises 20 residues. In the study's own analysis: Quantification of nucleated cells was approximated via reference gene primer amplification. Only in-frame clones appear in the TCRdb table, and some are missing; sequencing was by immunoSEQ multiplex PCR. From that table come the V and J calls and clone size; the DNA was used to work out D and trimming. The table records fewer than 200,000 clones, approximately 86% of them present only once. The specimen sequenced was peripheral blood. This TCR came from a middle-aged woman with COVID-19, enrolled during active disease. This sequence joins TRBV4-1 and TRBJ2-7; a possible D gene is TRBD1 (6 bases). CDR3 sequence: CASSQDYGGQNPIQVDEQYF. In DNA form, the CDR3 reads TGCGCCAGCAGCCAAGATTATGGGGGACAAAATCCGATACAGGTTGACGAGCAGTACTTC.